This TCR beta chain was obtained from a study of shared clonotypes between healthy human individuals. Trimming left V 5 bases short and J 1 base short, with 14 bases between. Looked up from germline, CDR1 is KGHSH and CDR2 is LQKENI. The CDR3 is 16 amino acids. Using immunoSEQ multiplex PCR, the repertoire was profiled, and TCRdb retains in-frame clones only, with some absent. Here the sample spans around 990,000 clones, approximately 77% being singletons. The sequence was obtained from a man between 18 and 29 years old in good health. Some clones in this sample may be carry-over from other donors' samples. Sequenced sample: memory CD4+ T cells from PBMCs. Subset here: CD45RA-negative fraction. J is TRBJ2-2 and V is TRBV18; maybe TRBD1 (6 bases). Here the CDR3 DNA reads TGTGCCAGCTCAGAATCTTCGGGACAGAACACCGGGGAGCTGTTTTTT. Translated: CASSESSGQNTGELFF.